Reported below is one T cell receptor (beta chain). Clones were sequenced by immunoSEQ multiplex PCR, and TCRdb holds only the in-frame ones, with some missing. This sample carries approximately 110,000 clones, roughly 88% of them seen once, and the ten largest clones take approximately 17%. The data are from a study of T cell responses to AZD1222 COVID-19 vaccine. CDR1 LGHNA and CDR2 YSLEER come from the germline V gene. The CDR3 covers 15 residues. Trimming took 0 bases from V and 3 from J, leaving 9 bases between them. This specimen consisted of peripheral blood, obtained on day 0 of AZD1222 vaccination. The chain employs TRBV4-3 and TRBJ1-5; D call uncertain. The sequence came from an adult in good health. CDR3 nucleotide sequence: TGCGCCAGCAGCCAAGATGGAGGCATCAATCAGCCCCAGCATTTT. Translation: CASSQDGGINQPQHF.